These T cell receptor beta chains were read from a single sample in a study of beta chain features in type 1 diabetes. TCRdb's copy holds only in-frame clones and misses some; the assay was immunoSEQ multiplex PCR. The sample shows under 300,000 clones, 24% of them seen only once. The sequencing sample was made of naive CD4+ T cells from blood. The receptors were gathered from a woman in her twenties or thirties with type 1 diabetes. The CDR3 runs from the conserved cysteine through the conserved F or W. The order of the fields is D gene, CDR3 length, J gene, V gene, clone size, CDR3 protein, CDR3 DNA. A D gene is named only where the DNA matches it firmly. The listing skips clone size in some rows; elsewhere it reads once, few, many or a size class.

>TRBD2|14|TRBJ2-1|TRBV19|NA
CASSITSGRMGQFF
TGTGCCAGTAGTATAACTAGCGGGAGAATGGGGCAGTTCTTC
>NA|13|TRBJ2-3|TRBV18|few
CASSPRETDTQYF
TGTGCCAGCTCACCCCGGGAGACAGATACGCAGTATTTT
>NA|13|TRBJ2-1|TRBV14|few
CASSQGASNEQFF
TGTGCCAGCAGCCAGGGGGCTTCCAATGAGCAGTTCTTC
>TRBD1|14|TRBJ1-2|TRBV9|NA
CASSVLGQGEGYTF
TGTGCCAGCAGCGTATTGGGACAGGGTGAAGGCTACACCTTC
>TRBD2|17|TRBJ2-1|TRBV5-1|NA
CASSQGLAGALYFEQFF
TGCGCCAGCAGCCAGGGACTAGCGGGAGCACTTTACTTTGAGCAGTTCTTC
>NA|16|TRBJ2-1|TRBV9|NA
CASSVAMDSTDNEQFF
TGTGCCAGCAGCGTAGCTATGGACAGTACGGACAATGAGCAGTTCTTC
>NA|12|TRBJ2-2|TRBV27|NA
CASRQDTGELFF
TGTGCCAGCAGACAGGACACCGGGGAGCTGTTTTTT
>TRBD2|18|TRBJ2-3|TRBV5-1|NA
CASRRRSGRNTSTDTQYF
TGCGCCAGCCGGAGGCGGAGCGGGAGGAACACTAGCACAGATACGCAGTATTTT
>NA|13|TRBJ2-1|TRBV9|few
CASSVLAYNEQFF
TGTGCCAGCAGCGTGTTAGCCTACAATGAGCAGTTCTTC
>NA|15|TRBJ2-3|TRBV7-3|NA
CASSLKTSRTDTQYF
TGTGCCAGCAGCTTAAAGACTAGTCGCACAGATACGCAGTATTTT
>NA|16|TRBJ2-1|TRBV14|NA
CASSQDRRALHNEQFF
TGTGCCAGCAGCCAAGATCGGCGGGCACTTCACAATGAGCAGTTCTTC
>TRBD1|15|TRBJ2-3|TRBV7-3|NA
CASSPGTVLADTQYF
TGTGCCAGCAGCCCGGGGACAGTCTTGGCAGATACGCAGTATTTT
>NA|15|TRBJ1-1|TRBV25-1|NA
CASSEYGALDTEAFF
TGTGCCAGCAGTGAATATGGGGCGCTCGACACTGAAGCTTTCTTT
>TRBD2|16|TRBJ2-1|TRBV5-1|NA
CASSLANAGGTNEQFF
TGCGCCAGCAGCTTGGCCAACGCGGGAGGTACGAATGAGCAGTTCTTC